These 5 T cell receptor beta chains were sequenced from one sample in a study of cytomegalovirus exposure and HLA in healthy donors. The assay was immunoSEQ multiplex PCR, and TCRdb's table has in-frame clones only and misses some. In the table there are 190,000 or so clones, roughly four fifths of which are singletons. Sequencing was carried out using PBMCs. These receptors came from a woman between 18 and 29 years old in good health and CMV-seropositive.

In DNA form, the CDR3 reads TGTGCCAGCAGCTCCGGGGTGGGACAGGGAGCCGGTCAGCCCCAGCATTTT. Its translation is CASSSGVGQGAGQPQHF. The chain links TRBV9 to TRBJ1-5, with 9 bases that match TRBD1. V lost 4 bases to trimming and J lost 6 bases; unmatched junction nucleotides: 14. CDR3 size: 17 residues. Germline lookup yields CDR1 SGDLS and CDR2 YYNGEE.

The chain combines TRBV25-1 with TRBJ2-2; TRBD2 matches 8 bases. This CDR3 has 16 residues. Germline V gives CDR1 MGHDK, CDR2 SYGVNS. The junction had 11 bases not matched to a gene; V was cut back by 8 bases and J by 3 bases. This chain's CDR3 is CASSKTGGPYTGELFF. In DNA, the CDR3 is TGTGCCAGCTCTAAAACGGGGGGGCCTTACACCGGGGAGCTGTTTTTT. Using reference TRBV25-1 and TRBJ2-2 for the parts outside the CDR3, the full variable domain is EADIYQTPRYLVIGTGKKITLECSQTMGHDKMYWYQQDPGMELHLIHYSYGVNSTEKGDLSSESTVSRIRTEHFPLTLESARPSHTSQYLCASSKTGGPYTGELFFGEGSRLTVL.

J is TRBJ1-4 and V is TRBV7-9, with D tentatively TRBD1 (6 bases). Germline lookup yields CDR1 SEHNR and CDR2 FQNEAQ (reference sequence). The CDR3 covers 13 residues. V lost 3 bases and J 11 bases, leaving 13 bases between the germline ends. The CDR3 loop is CASSFTQGEKLFF. In DNA form, the CDR3 reads TGTGCCAGCAGCTTCACACAGGGTGAGAAACTGTTTTTT.

This sequence joins TRBV5-4 and TRBJ2-5, with D perhaps matching TRBD1 (5 bases). The CDR3 has 14 amino acids. The V end lost 2 bases, the J end lost 0 bases, and 8 bases lay between the germline ends. From germline, CDR1 is SGHNT and CDR2 YYREEE (reference sequence). Written as DNA, the CDR3 is TGTGCCAGCAGCTTCCCCAGGGACCAAGAGACCCAGTACTTC. This codes for CASSFPRDQETQYF.

V usage is TRBV27 and J usage is TRBJ2-2; possible D gene TRBD1, 6 bases. CDR3 length equals 15 residues. The ends were cut back, 6 bases at V and 7 bases at J, with 18 bases in the middle. CDR1 MNHEY and CDR2 SMNVEV come from the germline V gene (reference sequence). CDR3 nucleotide sequence: TGTGCCAGCAGAGGCCTCAGGGGCCCAAACGGGGAGCTGTTTTTT. Translation: CASRGLRGPNGELFF.